This T cell receptor beta chain was captured in a study of blood T cell repertoires in COVID-19. Overall study: Samples taken during acute and convalescent COVID-19 were collected in the United States, Italy and Spain.

Authors' processing steps: Estimates of nucleated cell counts were drawn from the amplification of reference gene primers. Repertoires were generated with immunoSEQ multiplex PCR, while TCRdb's copy carries only in-frame clones and drops some. That table supplies the V and J calls and clone size; D and trimming were determined from the DNA. The table has about 110,000 clones, around 78% seen once. This CDR3 region has 14 residues. V lost 5 bases and J lost 2; bases outside the gene matches: 4. The germline V gene has CDR1 LNHDA and CDR2 SQIVND (reference sequence). The chain recombines TRBV19 with TRBJ2-7; 9 bases are shared with TRBD1. The receptor's source is a man older than 75 with COVID-19, enrolled during active disease. What was sequenced was peripheral blood. CDR3 loop: CASSETGGAYEQYF. CDR3 coding DNA: TGTGCCAGTAGTGAGACAGGGGGTGCCTACGAGCAGTACTTC.